These 26 T cell receptor beta chains were sequenced from one sample in a study of PD-1 blockade in classical Hodgkin lymphoma. The repertoire was sequenced with immunoSEQ multiplex PCR; TCRdb's copy has only in-frame clones and lacks some. The sample carries some 58,000 clones, around 90% recorded once. Time point specified: cycle 4 day 1 (C4D1), after less than seven weeks of nivolumab. Every patient experienced relapse after autologous stem cell transplantation, and brentuximab vedotin exposure varied. The sequencing used peripheral blood mononuclear cells (PBMCs), collected before the fourth cycle of nivolumab. The receptors originated from a human donor with classical Hodgkin lymphoma.

The CDR3 sequence: CASPIRRAPYEQYF. The CDR3 DNA reads as TGTGCCAGTCCGATCAGGCGGGCCCCATACGAGCAGTACTTC. This chain links TRBV27 with TRBJ2-7; D is possibly TRBD2 (5 bases). V was clipped by 9 bases and J by 4 bases, with 19 bases between them. This CDR3 region has 14 residues. Germline V CDR1 and CDR2: MNHEY, SMNVEV (reference sequence).

The J gene is TRBJ1-6, the V gene TRBV5-1; D is ambiguous. V lost 3 bases, J lost 5 bases, and 6 bases lay in between. The length of the CDR3 is 13 residues. CDR1 and CDR2 (germline): SGHRS, YFSETQ. The CDR3 bases are TGCGCCAGCAGCTCTACCAATAATTCACCCCTCCACTTT. The encoded protein is CASSSTNNSPLHF.

This chain links TRBV19 with TRBJ1-5, with no clear D. The ends were cut back, 0 bases at V and 7 bases at J, with 19 bases in the middle. Germline assignment: CDR1 LNHDA and CDR2 SQIVND (reference sequence). CDR3 length: 17 amino acids. The DNA of the CDR3 is TGTGCCAGTAGTATAGATCGGCGGGCGGGCAGGTCCCAGCCCCAGCATTTT. Its protein is CASSIDRRAGRSQPQHF.

This sequence joins TRBV30 and TRBJ1-2, with no clear D. The CDR3 is 13 residues long. The V and J ends lost 3 bases and 2 bases respectively, with 10 bases between them. The germline V gene encodes CDR1 GTSNPN and CDR2 SVGIG (reference sequence). The DNA for the CDR3 is TGTGCCTGGAGGGCAAGTGCCAACTATGGCTACACCTTC. Its translation: CAWRASANYGYTF.

The chain employs TRBV12-5 and TRBJ2-7; 9 bases map to TRBD1. V shed 3 bases and J 5 bases; nucleotides not matched to a gene: 8. The CDR3 length is 15 residues. CDR1 and CDR2 from the germline V gene are LGHNT and FRNRAP. For the CDR3, the DNA is TGTGCTAGTGGTTTCGCCGGGACAGGGCCAAACGAGCAGTACTTC. It yields the protein CASGFAGTGPNEQYF.

The chain recombines TRBV7-9 with TRBJ2-1; no firm D call. CDR1 and CDR2 (germline): SEHNR, FQNEAQ (reference sequence). The CDR3 runs to 13 residues. The V end lost 8 bases, the J end lost 4 bases, and 12 bases lay between the germline ends. The CDR3 is CASDGFGYNEQFF. The DNA of the CDR3 is TGTGCCAGCGACGGTTTCGGGTACAATGAGCAGTTCTTC.

This chain joins TRBV2 and TRBJ1-2; 8 bases line up with TRBD1. Per germline, CDR1 SNHLY and CDR2 FYNNEI. The CDR3 runs 13 residues. V lost 9 bases to trimming and J lost 4 bases; unmatched junction nucleotides: 7. This chain's CDR3 is CAREQGEGYGYTF. CDR3 sequence (DNA): TGTGCCAGGGAACAGGGGGAGGGCTATGGCTACACCTTC.

In this sample, this clone turned up once. CDR3 region: CASKIGFYNYGYTF. The CDR3 bases are TGTGCCAGCAAGATAGGATTTTATAACTATGGCTACACCTTC. The V gene is TRBV6-1, the J gene TRBJ1-2; D is unresolved. The V end lost 7 bases, the J end lost 1 base, and 13 bases lay between the germline ends. The CDR3 is 14 amino acids. CDR1 and CDR2 from the germline V gene are MNHNS and SASEGT.

The gene calls are TRBV29-1 and TRBJ1-1, with unresolved D. The germline V gene encodes CDR1 SQVTM and CDR2 ANQGSEA. Trimming took 5 bases from V and 2 from J, leaving 12 bases between them. This CDR3 comprises 13 residues. The CDR3 nucleotides are TGCAGCGTTAGAGTATGGGAAAACACTGAAGCTTTCTTT. Its translation: CSVRVWENTEAFF.

The chain is built from TRBV5-4 and TRBJ2-1; the match to TRBD2 covers 9 bases. This CDR3 region has 14 residues. Trimming cost V 1 base and J 6 bases; bases outside gene matches: 2. In germline, CDR1 is SGHNT, CDR2 YYREEE (reference sequence). This chain's CDR3 is CASSLISGGNEQFF. The CDR3, as DNA: TGTGCCAGCAGCTTGATTAGCGGGGGCAATGAGCAGTTCTTC. The full variable domain, rest sourced from reference TRBV5-4 and TRBJ2-1, is ETGVTQSPTHLIKTRGQQVTLRCSSQSGHNTVSWYQQALGQGPQFIFQYYREEENGRGNFPPRFSGLQFPNYSSELNVNALELDDSALYLCASSLISGGNEQFFGPGTRLTVL.

The chain has TRBV7-2 and TRBJ2-5; 9 bases match TRBD1. Germline V gene data show CDR1 as SGHTA and CDR2 as FQGNSA. Losses at the gene ends were 5 bases for V and 3 bases for J; bases not matched to a gene: 7. The CDR3 is 15 residues long. Here the CDR3 DNA reads TGTGCCAGCAGCCCGACCCGGACAGGGGAAGAGACCCAGTACTTC. Translating gives CASSPTRTGEETQYF.

CDR3 in amino acids: CAWIWADYGYTF. DNA for the CDR3: TGTGCCTGGATCTGGGCAGATTATGGCTACACCTTC. The J gene is TRBJ1-2, the V gene TRBV30; no definite D call. Germline V lookup: CDR1 GTSNPN, CDR2 SVGIG (reference sequence). This CDR3 region has 12 residues. V gave up 4 bases and J gave up 5 bases, with 11 bases separating them.

This clone was detected only once. This rearrangement joins TRBV30 to TRBJ1-2; D unclear. Germline CDR1 reads GTSNPN; CDR2 reads SVGIG (reference sequence). Trimming shortened V by 4 bases and J by 4 bases, and 13 bases separated the two germline ends. The CDR3 spans 13 residues. The CDR3 DNA is TGTGCCTGGAAGATTACAGCACCCTATGGCTACACCTTC. It encodes CAWKITAPYGYTF.

The chain recombines TRBV23-1 with TRBJ1-3; D remains unclear. TRBV23-1 is assigned to the ORF class and has an uncertain function. The CDR3 runs to 12 residues. V was trimmed by 6 bases and J by 4 bases, leaving 7 bases between them. The CDR3 sequence is CASRNGGNTIYF. The CDR3 region has the DNA TGCGCCAGCAGAAATGGGGGAAACACCATATATTTT.

This clone showed up just a few times. The chain is built from TRBV13 and TRBJ1-2; no definite D call. The germline CDR1 and CDR2 sequences are PRHDT and FYEKMQ (reference sequence). The CDR3 is made up of 17 amino acids. V was shortened by 1 base and J by 4 bases, with 19 bases between the two germline ends. CDR3 loop: CASSLAFGFGGSYGYTF. The CDR3 DNA reads TGTGCCAGCAGCTTAGCTTTCGGGTTTGGAGGGAGCTATGGCTACACCTTC.

V gene TRBV5-4 combines with J gene TRBJ2-1, with D maybe TRBD2 (5 bases). Germline CDR1 reads SGHNT; CDR2 reads YYREEE (reference sequence). The V gene lost 2 bases and the J gene lost 3 bases, with 6 bases spanning the gap. This CDR3 contains 13 residues. The CDR3 nucleotides are TGTGCCAGCAGCTTCAGCGGCTACAATGAGCAGTTCTTC. Translating it yields CASSFSGYNEQFF.

The chain employs TRBV4-1 and TRBJ2-5; D is tentatively TRBD1 or TRBD2 (5 bases each). Trimming left V 4 bases short and J 1 base short, with 16 bases between. The V gene's germline CDR1 is MGHRA and CDR2 YSYEKL. This CDR3 contains 16 residues. The CDR3 nucleotides are TGCGCCAGCAGCCTGCTGCCCGGGGCGATCCAAGAGACCCAGTACTTC. This gives the protein CASSLLPGAIQETQYF.

This chain links TRBV9 with TRBJ1-1; D is perhaps TRBD1 (5 bases). Trimming removed 4 bases from V and 2 bases from J, with 15 bases in between. Germline loops: CDR1 SGDLS, CDR2 YYNGEE. The CDR3 spans 15 residues. The CDR3, as DNA: TGTGCCAGCAGCCCCTCCGGGGGTCTTAACACTGAAGCTTTCTTT. This gives the protein CASSPSGGLNTEAFF.

The V call is TRBV5-1, the J call TRBJ2-6; 9 nucleotides line up with TRBD1. Germline V gene data show CDR1 as SGHRS and CDR2 as YFSETQ. The V segment lost 0 bases and the J segment 1 base; nucleotides outside the gene matches: 5. The CDR3 consists of 18 residues. CDR3 loop: CASSLGLGQGSGANVLTF. The CDR3 bases are TGCGCCAGCAGCTTGGGATTGGGACAGGGTTCTGGGGCCAACGTCCTGACTTTC.

The rearrangement uses TRBV30 and TRBJ1-1; D call uncertain. The CDR3 has 11 amino acids. Deletions cut 3 bases from V and 1 base from J, with 3 bases between. Germline V gives CDR1 GTSNPN, CDR2 SVGIG (reference sequence). The CDR3 DNA reads as TGTGCCTGGAGGGGGAACACTGAAGCTTTCTTT. Translating gives CAWRGNTEAFF. The whole variable domain, remainder taken from reference TRBV30 and TRBJ1-1, is SQTIHQWPATLVQPVGSPLSLECTVEGTSNPNLYWYRQAAGRGLQLLFYSVGIGQISSEVPQNLSASRPQDRQFILSSKKLLLSDSGFYLCAWRGNTEAFFGQGTRLTVV.

V usage is TRBV5-3 and J usage is TRBJ2-2, with D possibly being TRBD1 (5 bases). TRBV5-3 is recorded as an ORF, its role being uncertain. The CDR3 has 13 amino acids. Trimming cost V 2 bases and J 7 bases, with 9 bases left between them. CDR3: CARSFQGLGELFF. In nucleotides, the CDR3 is TGTGCCAGAAGCTTTCAGGGTCTCGGGGAGCTGTTTTTT.

This rearrangement joins TRBV29-1 to TRBJ1-1; 8 bases are shared with TRBD1. CDR1 is SQVTM and CDR2 is ANQGSEA in the germline V gene. V gave up 7 bases and J gave up 5 bases; unmatched junction bases: 6. This CDR3 is 12 amino acids long. CDR3 in amino acids: CSAQGARTEAFF. CDR3 coding DNA: TGCAGCGCTCAGGGGGCGAGGACTGAAGCTTTCTTT.

V is TRBV13 and J is TRBJ1-3; tentative D call: TRBD1 (5 bases). V gave up 5 bases and J gave up 0 bases, with 14 bases separating them. Per the germline V gene, CDR1 is PRHDT and CDR2 is FYEKMQ (reference sequence). The CDR3 runs to 16 residues. The CDR3 region has the DNA TGTGCCAGCAGCATACCCGGGGCAACCTCTGGAAACACCATATATTTT. Its protein product is CASSIPGATSGNTIYF.

The V and J genes are TRBV7-2 and TRBJ1-3, with D possibly TRBD1 on 6 matching bases. V was trimmed by 4 bases and J by 0 bases, leaving 10 bases between them. Per the germline V gene, CDR1 is SGHTA and CDR2 is FQGNSA. The CDR3 runs to 15 residues. The CDR3 protein is CASSYGQTSGNTIYF. The CDR3 bases are TGTGCCAGCAGCTACGGACAGACCTCTGGAAACACCATATATTTT.

The chain links TRBV4-1 to TRBJ2-1; D not certain. The CDR3 extends over 12 amino acids. Germline CDR1 and CDR2: MGHRA and YSYEKL. V was pared by 6 bases and J by 8 bases, with 11 bases between. CDR3 in DNA: TGCGCCAGCAGGGCCGGAAGGGATGAGCAGTTCTTC. Translating gives CASRAGRDEQFF.

The chain couples TRBV6-1 to TRBJ1-2, with TRBD1 identical over 8 bases. V was pared by 2 bases and J by 1 base, with 3 bases of the junction left unmatched. CDR3 length equals 15 residues. Germline values: CDR1 MNHNS, CDR2 SASEGT. The CDR3 sequence: CASSETGGFNYGYTF. CDR3 coding DNA: TGTGCCAGCAGTGAAACAGGGGGATTTAACTATGGCTACACCTTC.